The 27 T cell receptor beta chains in this list originate from one sample, sequenced in a study of shared clonotypes between healthy human individuals. Libraries were prepared by immunoSEQ multiplex PCR; TCRdb keeps only in-frame clonotypes and omits some of them. The table records approximately 82,000 clones, 62% of them present only once. The sequenced material came from memory CD8+ T cells sorted from blood. Subset reported: CD45RO+ cells pooled with CCR7-negative TemRA cells. These receptors were collected from a man aged 30 to 39 in good health.

This clone was seen at least ten times. The chain combines TRBV13 with TRBJ2-1; D uncertain. The CDR3 is made up of 13 amino acids. V gave up 5 bases and J gave up 9 bases, with 14 bases separating them. CDR1 and CDR2 (germline): PRHDT, FYEKMQ (reference sequence). CDR3 DNA: TGTGCCAGCAGCCATCTCGCCCGGAGTGAGCAGTTCTTC. Its protein is CASSHLARSEQFF. The whole variable domain, remainder taken from reference TRBV13 and TRBJ2-1, is AAGVIQSPRHLIKEKRETATLKCYPIPRHDTVYWYQQGPGQDPQFLISFYEKMQSDKGSIPDRFSAQQFSDYHSELNMSSLELGDSALYFCASSHLARSEQFFGPGTRLTVL.

This clone appeared a few times. V is TRBV29-1 and J is TRBJ2-1; D is unresolved. V lost 0 bases, J lost 7 bases, and 10 bases lay in between. From germline, CDR1 is SQVTM and CDR2 ANQGSEA. The CDR3 contains 13 residues. Here the CDR3 reads CSVEEDPGNEQFF. The CDR3, as DNA: TGCAGCGTTGAAGAGGATCCTGGGAATGAGCAGTTCTTC.

The chain combines TRBV6-5 with TRBJ1-2, with D tentatively TRBD1 (5 bases). The CDR3 totals 13 residues. V lost 5 bases to trimming and J lost 4 bases, with 11 bases between them. CDR1 and CDR2 (germline): MNHEY, SVGAGI. CDR3 residues: CASSPTAFYGYTF. CDR3 DNA: TGTGCCAGCAGTCCGACAGCTTTCTATGGCTACACCTTC.

The V and J genes are TRBV6-4 and TRBJ2-5, with 7 nucleotides matching TRBD1. From germline, CDR1 is MRHNA and CDR2 SNTAGT. The CDR3 contains 15 residues. The J segment lost 2 bases and the V segment lost 2 bases, leaving 5 bases of the junction unmatched. The CDR3 nucleotides read TGTGCCAGCAGTGACAAGCCAGGGGGACAAGAGACCCAGTACTTC. It specifies CASSDKPGGQETQYF.

This clone occurred a few times. The chain uses TRBV4-3 and TRBJ2-6; no reliable D call. The CDR3 is 17 residues long. Germline CDR1 reads LGHNA; CDR2 reads YSLEER. Trimming took 3 bases from V and 0 from J, leaving 12 bases between them. The CDR3 loop is CASSHRTENSGANVLTF. CDR3 DNA sequence: TGCGCCAGCAGCCACCGGACCGAGAACTCTGGGGCCAACGTCCTGACTTTC.

To note about this clone: Other DNA sequences in this specimen translate into the identical CDR3. This chain joins TRBV11-3 and TRBJ1-1, with D maybe TRBD1 (6 bases). Germline CDR1 is SGHNT and CDR2 is YENEEA. The CDR3 extends over 14 amino acids. V lost 3 bases and J lost 1, with 9 bases in between. CDR3 DNA sequence: TGTGCCAGCAGCTTGGACAGCGGGAACACTGAAGCTTTCTTT. Protein sequence: CASSLDSGNTEAFF.

This clone was seen more than once but under ten times. The chain links TRBV10-2 to TRBJ2-7; D is possibly TRBD1 or TRBD2 (5 bases each). Germline CDR1 is WSHSY and CDR2 is SAAADI. The CDR3 sequence is 14 residues long. The V and J ends lost 7 bases and 5 bases respectively, with 18 bases between them. The CDR3: CASIHGASSHEQYF. CDR3 DNA: TGCGCCAGCATCCATGGGGCTAGCAGCCACGAGCAGTACTTC.

This clone occurred once. The chain has TRBV28 and TRBJ1-1; 8 positions match TRBD1. With 3 bases clipped from V and 6 bases from J, the junction kept 6 bases outside the gene matches. The CDR3 extends over 14 amino acids. The V gene's germline CDR1 is MDHEN and CDR2 SYDVKM. CDR3 in DNA: TGTGCCAGCAGTTTCGGACAGGGCATCGCTGAAGCTTTCTTT. Residues: CASSFGQGIAEAFF.

A remark on this clone: Other DNA sequences from this sample encode an identical CDR3 as well. V usage is TRBV27 and J usage is TRBJ1-5; TRBD1 is a possible D gene (5 bases). V lost 1 base and J 5 bases, leaving 9 bases between the germline ends. Germline CDR1 MNHEY, CDR2 SMNVEV (reference sequence). This CDR3 region has 14 residues. The CDR3 DNA reads TGTGCCAGCAGTTTATTCCAGGGCCATCAGCCCCAGCATTTT. Translation gives CASSLFQGHQPQHF.

DNA for the CDR3: TGTGCCAGCAGTTTATTATCGGCCGGAGAGAATGAGCAGTTCTTC. Amino acids: CASSLLSAGENEQFF. V and J are TRBV27 and TRBJ2-1; D ambiguous. V was pared by 1 base and J by 7 bases, with 14 bases between. This CDR3 is built from 15 residues. CDR1 is MNHEY and CDR2 is SMNVEV in the germline V gene (reference sequence).

This clone was seen a few times. J is TRBJ2-2 and V is TRBV5-5, with 9 positions matching TRBD1. Germline V gene sequence: CDR1 SGHKS, CDR2 YYEKEE (reference sequence). This CDR3 is 15 amino acids long. The J segment lost 6 bases and the V segment lost 7 bases, leaving 10 bases of the junction unmatched. For the CDR3, the DNA is TGTGCCAGCTGGACAGGGGTTACCACCGCCGGGGAGCTGTTTTTT. It encodes CASWTGVTTAGELFF.

The J gene is TRBJ2-1, the V gene TRBV25-1; 8 bases agree with TRBD2. Losses at the gene ends were 5 bases for V and 8 bases for J; bases not matched to a gene: 11. The CDR3 covers 15 residues. The V gene's germline CDR1 is MGHDK and CDR2 SYGVNS. CDR3 protein: CASSYTGTRSDEQFF. The CDR3 DNA follows: TGTGCCAGCAGTTATACCGGGACTAGGTCAGATGAGCAGTTCTTC.

This chain connects TRBV11-2 to TRBJ1-5; TRBD1 is a possible D gene (6 bases). This CDR3 spans 14 amino acids. V gave up 1 base and J gave up 7 bases, with 11 bases separating them. CDR1 is SGHAT, CDR2 FQNNGV, per germline. The CDR3 bases are TGTGCCAGCAGCTTAGCCGGGGGCTGGCAGCCCCAGCATTTT. The encoded protein is CASSLAGGWQPQHF.

The rearrangement uses TRBV2 and TRBJ2-1; the D is unclear. The CDR3 sequence is 15 residues long. Germline CDR1 reads SNHLY; CDR2 reads FYNNEI. The germline V and J ends were trimmed by 2 bases and 4 bases, with 12 bases remaining between them. CDR3 amino acids: CASSETRASYNEQFF. Here the CDR3 DNA reads TGTGCCAGCAGTGAAACCCGGGCATCGTACAATGAGCAGTTCTTC.

V usage is TRBV10-2 and J usage is TRBJ2-7, with a tentative D call TRBD2 (5 bases). CDR1 is WSHSY and CDR2 is SAAADI in the germline V gene. V was cut by 5 bases and J by 2 bases, with 19 bases left in between. The CDR3 runs to 16 residues. As DNA, the CDR3 is TGCGCCAGCAGTCAAAGCGTAGAGGGTAGTCCCTACGAGCAGTACTTC. It encodes CASSQSVEGSPYEQYF.

The chain couples TRBV5-6 to TRBJ2-1, with 10 nucleotides matching TRBD1. The germline CDR1 and CDR2 sequences are SGHDT and YYEEEE. The CDR3 contains 18 residues. J lost 3 bases, V lost 0 bases, and 9 bases had no gene match. CDR3 in DNA: TGTGCCAGCAGCTTGGATGGGACAGGGGTCCTAGGCTACAATGAGCAGTTCTTC. This sequence encodes CASSLDGTGVLGYNEQFF. Variable domain in full (rest from reference TRBV5-6 and TRBJ2-1): DAGVTQSPTHLIKTRGQQVTLRCSPKSGHDTVSWYQQALGQGPQFIFQYYEEEERQRGNFPDRFSGHQFPNYSSELNVNALLLGDSALYLCASSLDGTGVLGYNEQFFGPGTRLTVL.

J is TRBJ1-5 and V is TRBV6-5, with D unresolved. The V end lost 4 bases, the J end lost 0 bases, and 7 bases lay between the germline ends. CDR3 size: 14 residues. The germline CDR1 and CDR2 sequences are MNHEY and SVGAGI. CDR3 protein: CASSFGVSNQPQHF. The CDR3, as DNA: TGTGCCAGCAGTTTCGGGGTTAGCAATCAGCCCCAGCATTTT.

Only a few counts were recorded for this clone. The rearrangement joins TRBV28 to TRBJ1-5, with TRBD1 matching over 8 bases. Germline V gives CDR1 MDHEN, CDR2 SYDVKM. CDR3 length: 14 residues. V was pared by 3 bases and J by 7 bases, with 5 bases of the junction left unmatched. In nucleotides, the CDR3 is TGTGCCAGCAGTTTGGGACAGGCGTACCAGCCCCAGCATTTT. It translates to CASSLGQAYQPQHF.

This clone has a count of ten or more. The chain has TRBV11-1 and TRBJ1-4; no clear D. The ends were cut back, 1 base at V and 8 bases at J, with 8 bases in the middle. The CDR3 loop spans 13 amino acids. Germline V CDR1 and CDR2: SGHAT, FQDESV (reference sequence). In nucleotides, the CDR3 is TGTGCCAGCAGCTTAGGGGCGGGGGAAAAACTGTTTTTT. This translates into CASSLGAGEKLFF.

The CDR3 region is CASSGGPDNEQFF. The DNA of the CDR3 is TGTGCCAGCAGTGGGGGACCCGACAATGAGCAGTTCTTC. The rearrangement joins TRBV27 to TRBJ2-1; D possibly matches TRBD1 or TRBD2 (5 bases each). Trimming cost V 5 bases and J 5 bases, with 10 bases left between them. The germline gives CDR1 MNHEY, CDR2 SMNVEV (reference sequence). The CDR3 covers 13 residues.

The chain couples TRBV28 to TRBJ2-7, with D unresolved. Per the germline V gene, CDR1 is MDHEN and CDR2 is SYDVKM. Trimming took off 6 bases at V and 2 bases at J, with 5 bases between the two ends. This CDR3 is 11 amino acids long. CDR3 DNA sequence: TGTGCCAGCAGCGGCACCTACGAGCAGTACTTC. Translating it yields CASSGTYEQYF.

About this clone itself: Only one base separates this from a far larger clonotype, so it likely reflects a read error. This chain connects TRBV28 to TRBJ2-7; no clear D gene. The CDR3 covers 11 residues. The V gene's germline CDR1 is MDHEN and CDR2 SYDVKM. V was trimmed by 6 bases and J by 3 bases, leaving 6 bases between them. The DNA for the CDR3 is TGTGCCAGCAGCCAAATCTACGAGCAGTACTTC. Protein: CASSQIYEQYF.

The count of this clone is one. The CDR3, as DNA: TGCGCCAGCAGCTTCGACAGACTCTACGAGCAGTACTTC. This gives the protein CASSFDRLYEQYF. V gene TRBV5-1 combines with J gene TRBJ2-7, with a tentative D call TRBD1 (5 bases). Germline V gene lookup returns CDR1 SGHRS and CDR2 YFSETQ. The CDR3 is made up of 13 amino acids. Trimming removed 2 bases at V and 3 bases at J, with 9 bases between. The entire variable domain, with the rest obtained from reference TRBV5-1 and TRBJ2-7, is as follows: KAGVTQTPRYLIKTRGQQVTLSCSPISGHRSVSWYQQTPGQGLQFLFEYFSETQRNKGNFPGRFSGRQFSNSRSEMNVSTLELGDSALYLCASSFDRLYEQYFGPGTRLTVT.

This chain connects TRBV29-1 to TRBJ2-1; 7 positions match TRBD2. This CDR3 contains 14 residues. V was clipped by 7 bases and J by 6 bases; unmatched bases: 12. Germline loops: CDR1 SQVTM, CDR2 ANQGSEA. CDR3 coding DNA: TGCAGCGCTTGTCCCGGACTAGTTATCAATGAGCAGTTCTTC. This sequence encodes CSACPGLVINEQFF.

This clone has a count of ten or more. The chain recombines TRBV2 with TRBJ2-3; no clear D gene. Germline CDR1 is SNHLY and CDR2 is FYNNEI. Deletions cut 7 bases from V and 1 base from J, with 12 bases between. The CDR3 spans 14 residues. CDR3 sequence: CASIIRSGTDTQYF. In nucleotides, the CDR3 is TGTGCCAGCATAATCCGGTCCGGCACAGATACGCAGTATTTT.

The J gene is TRBJ2-7, the V gene TRBV7-9; 15 bases match TRBD2. CDR3 length: 15 residues. Germline values: CDR1 SEHNR, CDR2 FQNEAQ (reference sequence). Trimming removed 6 bases from V and 3 bases from J; junction bases left unmatched: 3. The CDR3 is CASRSGLAGGYEQYF. CDR3 bases: TGTGCCAGCAGGTCGGGACTAGCGGGAGGCTACGAGCAGTACTTC.

The chain combines TRBV7-2 with TRBJ1-5; tentative D call: TRBD1 (5 bases). The CDR3 consists of 15 residues. CDR1 SGHTA and CDR2 FQGNSA come from the germline V gene. Trimming removed 1 base from V and 5 bases from J, with 12 bases in between. CDR3 residues: CASSLERGLHQPQHF. The CDR3 DNA follows: TGTGCCAGCAGCTTAGAACGGGGCCTACATCAGCCCCAGCATTTT.